This T cell receptor (beta chain) was retrieved from a study of monozygotic twins with inflammatory bowel disease. TCRdb re-analyzed the 5' RACE reads; it lists each CDR3 protein once, without DNA. The sample holds over 350,000 distinct CDR3 sequences. CDR3 length equals 17 residues. Per germline, CDR1 MGHRA and CDR2 YSYEKL. The sequenced material came from blood. J is TRBJ2-3 and V is TRBV4-1; the D call from TCRdb, TRBD2, cannot be confirmed without DNA. This clonotype originated in a human donor with ulcerative colitis or Crohn's disease, or a healthy co-twin of an affected twin (not recorded which). CDR3 region: CASSQAPGLVSTDTQYF.